These 19 T cell receptor beta chains were sequenced from one sample in a study of tumor-infiltrating lymphocytes in primary liver carcinoma. With around 490 ng total RNA as template and a constant-region primer, TCR beta cDNA was made. Sequencing libraries for TCR beta derived from three nested multiplex PCR rounds that used slightly modified ARM-PCR. The first two PCR rounds used TRBV1-TRBV30 primers with a Cbeta primer, approximately 10 cycles each. TCRdb reprocessed the multiplex PCR reads via MiXCR and lists one record per CDR3 protein. The table records about 310,000 distinct CDR3 sequences, 58% of them present only once. Extraction also yielded germline DNA, while blood RNA was obtained from unsorted whole blood. Specimen: peripheral blood. The origin of the receptors is a woman between 25 and 40 years old with primary liver carcinoma and hepatitis B virus infection.

Worth noting for this clonotype: An end of the junction differs from the germline gene, which may be a read error. The chain joins TRBV6-1 to TRBJ2-1, with 9 bases fitting TRBD1. There are 17 residues in the CDR3. CDR1 MNHNS and CDR2 SASEGT come from the germline V gene. CDR3 nucleotides: TGTGCCAGGAGTGGGACAGGGTGGCCTAGACTGTACAATGAGCAGTTCTTC. Amino acids: CARSGTGWPRLYNEQFF.

As for this clonotype: A much bigger clone sits one base away, suggesting this may be a read error. This sequence joins TRBV4-1 and TRBJ1-2; 7 bases are shared with TRBD1. The CDR3 consists of 15 residues. V lost 7 bases and J lost 5; bases outside the gene matches: 13. Germline V gene lookup returns CDR1 MGHRA and CDR2 YSYEKL. CDR3 sequence (DNA): TGCGCCAGCACCACTCCGGGACAGCGCGATTATGGCTACACCTTC. It yields the protein CASTTPGQRDYGYTF.

This rearrangement joins TRBV28 to TRBJ2-3; maybe TRBD1 (5 bases). Germline V gives CDR1 MDHEN, CDR2 SYDVKM. V was clipped by 6 bases and J by 8 bases, with 18 bases between them. The length of the CDR3 is 14 residues. CDR3 residues: CASSHGQGLGTQYF. For the CDR3, the DNA is TGTGCCAGCAGCCACGGTCAGGGCTTGGGTACGCAGTATTTT. Complete variable domain (other parts from reference TRBV28 and TRBJ2-3): DVKVTQSSRYLVKRTGEKVFLECVQDMDHENMFWYRQDPGLGLRLIYFSYDVKMKEKGDIPEGYSVSREKKERFSLILESASTNQTSMYLCASSHGQGLGTQYFGPGTRLTVL.

Worth noting for this clonotype: The junction differs from germline at one of its ends, possibly a read error. The chain has TRBV7-3 and TRBJ2-2; D is perhaps TRBD1 or TRBD2 (5 bases each). The CDR3 spans 15 residues. Per the germline V gene, CDR1 is SGHTA and CDR2 is FQGTGA. The chain's CDR3 is CASSFDRTNTGELSF. The CDR3 nucleotides read TGTGCCAGCAGCTTTGACAGAACGAACACCGGGGAGCTGTCTTTT.

The V gene is TRBV4-1, the J gene TRBJ2-2, with D maybe TRBD2 (5 bases). The CDR3 runs to 16 residues. V lost 0 bases to trimming and J lost 4 bases, with 12 bases between them. The germline V gene encodes CDR1 MGHRA and CDR2 YSYEKL. The CDR3 here is CASSQDRGISTGELFF. The CDR3 DNA reads as TGCGCCAGCAGCCAAGATCGAGGGATTTCCACCGGGGAGCTGTTTTTT.

The sample holds a few counts of this clonotype. The rearrangement links TRBV28 to TRBJ1-2; 9 positions agree with TRBD1. CDR1 MDHEN and CDR2 SYDVKM come from the germline V gene. This CDR3 contains 15 residues. The junction had 7 bases not matched to a gene; V was cut back by 6 bases and J by 2 bases. The CDR3 here is CASRIPTGGNYGYTF. The CDR3 bases are TGTGCCAGCAGGATTCCTACAGGGGGCAACTATGGCTACACCTTC.

This clonotype was observed many times. The rearrangement links TRBV11-2 to TRBJ2-3; 9 bases are a match to TRBD2. The J segment lost 2 bases and the V segment lost 4 bases, leaving 10 bases of the junction unmatched. CDR1 and CDR2 (germline): SGHAT, FQNNGV. This CDR3 is 17 amino acids long. The chain's CDR3 is CASSSGGAGGYTDTQYF. The CDR3 region has the DNA TGTGCCAGCAGCTCCGGGGGGGCGGGAGGGTACACAGATACGCAGTATTTT.

In the case of this clonotype: A junction boundary mismatches the germline segment, possibly from a read error. The chain carries TRBV5-8 and TRBJ2-3; 12 bases match TRBD2. CDR1 is SGHTS and CDR2 is YDEGEE in the germline V gene. This CDR3 is built from 15 residues. DNA of the CDR3: TGTGTCAGCAGCGCAAGACTAGCGGGAGCAGATACACAGTATTTT. Protein: CVSSARLAGADTQYF.

This clonotype was recorded many times. The rearrangement uses TRBV12-3 or TRBV12-4 and TRBJ2-1, with TRBD2 matching 12 bases. Trimming took 5 bases from V and 9 from J; bases not matched to a gene: 5. The CDR3 sequence is 14 residues long. The chain's CDR3 is CASSPTSGRGEQFF. The DNA of the CDR3 is TGTGCCAGCAGTCCGACTAGCGGGAGAGGTGAGCAGTTCTTC.

The V gene is TRBV30, the J gene TRBJ2-3; 8 bases are shared with TRBD2. Unmatched junction bases numbered 7, after V lost 3 bases and J lost 5 bases. The CDR3 consists of 14 residues. Germline CDR1 and CDR2: GTSNPN and SVGIG (reference sequence). In DNA, the CDR3 is TGTGCCTGGAGCCGAGCGGGAGCAGTAGATACGCAGTATTTT. Translation: CAWSRAGAVDTQYF.

The table lists this clonotype with many counts. The chain couples TRBV7-8 to TRBJ2-1, with unresolved D. CDR1 is SGHVS and CDR2 is FQNEAQ in the germline V gene. Trimming took off 0 bases at V and 4 bases at J, with 4 bases between the two ends. This CDR3 spans 13 amino acids. CDR3 sequence: CASSLAIYNEQFF. The DNA for the CDR3 is TGTGCCAGCAGCTTAGCAATATACAATGAGCAGTTCTTC.

The genes are TRBV6-1 and TRBJ2-1; 9 bases align to TRBD1. CDR1 and CDR2 from the germline V gene are MNHNS and SASEGT. The CDR3 has 16 amino acids. J lost 8 bases, V lost 2 bases, and 10 bases had no gene match. The CDR3 DNA sequence: TGTGCCAGCAGTGAATGGGGGACAGGGATTTGGGATGAGCAGTTCTTC. This codes for CASSEWGTGIWDEQFF.

This clonotype came up once. Relative to the germline gene, one junction end is altered; a read error may explain this. The J gene is TRBJ2-1, the V gene TRBV30; 7 positions agree with TRBD2. The CDR3 length is 14 residues. The germline V gene encodes CDR1 GTSNPN and CDR2 SVGIG (reference sequence). CDR3 sequence: CAWGTTISYNEQLF. The DNA for the CDR3 is TGTGCCTGGGGGACTACCATATCCTACAATGAGCAGCTCTTC.

This clonotype has just a few counts. As the CDR3 is not closed by the conserved phenylalanine or tryptophan, this likely results from a read error. The chain employs TRBV12-3 or TRBV12-4 and TRBJ1-1; D gene ambiguous. V lost 1 base and J 1 base, leaving 7 bases between the germline ends. CDR3 length equals 14 residues. The CDR3 DNA reads TGTGCCAGCAGTTTAGGCAGGAGGAACACTGAAGCTTTCTGT. Translating it yields CASSLGRRNTEAFC.

This clonotype was seen a handful of times. At one of its ends the junction is not consistent with the germline gene, which may arise from a read error. V usage is TRBV11-2 and J usage is TRBJ2-1; D could derive from TRBD1 or TRBD2 (6 bases each). Germline CDR1 and CDR2: SGHAT and FQNNGV. The CDR3 extends over 14 amino acids. The CDR3 region is CASSPQRGATEHFF. The CDR3 DNA follows: TGTGCCAGCAGCCCGCAAAGGGGGGCGACGGAGCACTTCTTC.

Comments on this clonotype: The CDR3 does not end in the conserved phenylalanine or tryptophan, so this is likely a read error. J is TRBJ2-5 and V is TRBV29-1; D tentatively reads TRBD1 or TRBD2 (5 bases each). V lost 6 bases, J lost 9 bases, and 20 bases lay in between. The germline gives CDR1 SQVTM, CDR2 ANQGSEA. This CDR3 is built from 13 residues. CDR3 protein: CSVADSRGVAQYV. The CDR3 DNA sequence: TGCAGCGTCGCGGACTCGAGGGGAGTGGCCCAGTACGTC.

This clonotype was recorded at least ten times. The chain recombines TRBV12-3 or TRBV12-4 with TRBJ2-4; 9 bases agree with TRBD1. CDR3 length: 17 residues. Trimming took 7 bases from V and 4 from J; bases not matched to a gene: 14. The CDR3 DNA sequence: TGTGCCAGCACCATGGGGGTCGGGACAGGGACGAAAAACATTCAGTACTTC. This translates into CASTMGVGTGTKNIQYF.

Comments on this clonotype: One end of the junction is discordant with germline, which a read error may explain. This chain joins TRBV12-3 or TRBV12-4 and TRBJ2-7, with no clear D. The length of the CDR3 is 13 residues. The CDR3 nucleotides read TGTGCCAGCTGTTTAGTTGAGGTTAGCGAGCAGTACTTC. Residues: CASCLVEVSEQYF.

A note on this clonotype: This could be a read error, since a much larger clone is one nucleotide away. CDR3 coding DNA: TGCGCCAGCAGCCAAGGGGGACTAACGGGGGATACGCAGTATTTT. Its translation is CASSQGGLTGDTQYF. The chain employs TRBV4-3 and TRBJ2-3; 7 bases map to TRBD2. The CDR3 is made up of 15 amino acids. The germline V gene has CDR1 LGHNA and CDR2 YSLEER. V was clipped by 1 base and J by 6 bases; unmatched bases: 7.